This TCR beta chain was sequenced in a study of T cell responses to AZD1222 COVID-19 vaccine. Study-wide background: Both about-4-week and about-12-week second-dose recipients were combined.

Study-wide results and caveats: Compared with day 0, the breadth and depth of the Spike-specific TCR repertoire rose significantly after two doses of AZD1222. Only after the peak T cell response were repertoires sampled. The study identified only a handful of AZD1222 recipients as seropositive at baseline.

For this clone: The antigen is not known.

Using immunoSEQ multiplex PCR, the repertoire was profiled, and TCRdb retains in-frame clones only, with some absent. The sample lists about 55,000 clones, roughly 90% occurring once. The CDR3 covers 15 residues. Per germline, CDR1 MNHEY and CDR2 SMNVEV (reference sequence). V shed 4 bases and J shed 3 bases, with 15 bases lying between them. The rearrangement joins TRBV27 to TRBJ1-2; no clear D gene. Material: peripheral blood, obtained on day 0 of AZD1222 vaccination. The TCR sequence derives from an adult in good health. CDR3 bases: TGTGCCAGCAGTTCCCGACCGAACCCCTACTATGGCTACACCTTC. It translates to CASSSRPNPYYGYTF.